Each of the 32 T cell receptor beta chains below was sequenced from the same sample in a study of CD8 T cells in ankylosing spondylitis (dated 2017 in TCRdb). Library preparation was by 5' RACE. The sequencer was an Illumina HiSeq 2500. TCRdb passed the public sequencing reads through fastp at Q25 and MiXCR, retaining productive beta sequences. Each CDR3 protein appears once, grouped with its most common genes and DNA. Present in this sample are around 150,000 distinct CDR3 sequences, approximately 16% of which were seen just once. About 7.6% of the sample belongs to the ten largest clones. Sequencing used blood, either unsorted or a sorted T cell fraction (not recorded which). The receptors were gathered from a male donor with ankylosing spondylitis or in good health (not recorded which).

Ten or more counts support this clonotype. The chain employs TRBV5-1 and TRBJ1-1, with no clear D. Germline loops: CDR1 SGHRS, CDR2 YFSETQ. The CDR3 covers 13 residues. V was cut by 4 bases and J by 0 bases, with 7 bases left in between. CDR3 coding DNA: TGCGCCAGCAGCGTGAGGGTGAACACTGAAGCTTTCTTT. Its protein product is CASSVRVNTEAFF.

The chain employs TRBV20-1 and TRBJ1-4; D remains unclear. The ends were cut back, 3 bases at V and 4 bases at J, with 9 bases in the middle. Per germline, CDR1 DFQATT and CDR2 SNEGSKA (reference sequence). There are 13 residues in the CDR3. The CDR3: CSASTGNNEKLFF. CDR3 sequence (DNA): TGCAGTGCTAGTACCGGAAATAATGAAAAACTGTTTTTT.

This clonotype was observed at least ten times. This chain uses TRBV28 with TRBJ1-1, with D maybe TRBD1 (5 bases). The CDR3 runs to 15 residues. Germline assignment: CDR1 MDHEN and CDR2 SYDVKM. V was pared by 2 bases and J by 4 bases, with 14 bases between. The CDR3 DNA is TGTGCCAGCAGTTTAGGGGGGAAAAGTGGCACTGAAGCTTTCTTT. It encodes CASSLGGKSGTEAFF.

As regards this clonotype: A much larger clone sits a single nucleotide away, making a read error possible. The chain has TRBV5-4 and TRBJ1-5; tentative D call: TRBD1 (5 bases). The germline V gene has CDR1 SGHNT and CDR2 YYREEE (reference sequence). This CDR3 comprises 13 residues. DNA of the CDR3: TGTACCAGCAGCTTGGATCCAGGGCAGCCCCAGCATTTT. Protein sequence: CTSSLDPGQPQHF.

CDR3 nucleotide sequence: TGTGCCAGCAGCCAAATAACTAGCGGACGGAGCACAGATACGCAGTATTTT. This encodes CASSQITSGRSTDTQYF. The chain uses TRBV11-2 and TRBJ2-3, with 8 bases that match TRBD2. The trim removed 5 bases at V and 0 bases at J, leaving 10 bases unmatched. Per germline, CDR1 SGHAT and CDR2 FQNNGV. The CDR3 totals 17 residues.

This clonotype was seen only a few times. This chain joins TRBV7-9 and TRBJ1-1; no clear D gene. Looked up from germline, CDR1 is SEHNR and CDR2 is FQNEAQ (reference sequence). The CDR3 spans 14 residues. Trimming took off 1 base at V and 3 bases at J, with 9 bases between the two ends. The CDR3 loop is CASSLGHSYTEAFF. DNA of the CDR3: TGTGCCAGCAGCTTAGGACACTCCTACACTGAAGCTTTCTTT.

V gene TRBV28 combines with J gene TRBJ2-2; TRBD2 matches at 10 bases. Germline CDR1 and CDR2: MDHEN and SYDVKM. CDR3 length: 16 amino acids. V was pared by 3 bases and J by 7 bases, with 8 bases of the junction left unmatched. CDR3 loop: CASSFETSGLNGELFF. The CDR3 DNA follows: TGTGCCAGCAGTTTCGAGACTAGCGGGCTGAACGGGGAGCTGTTTTTT.

This clonotype was found many times. This chain links TRBV28 with TRBJ1-1; 7 bases are shared with TRBD1. There are 17 residues in the CDR3. V lost 2 bases to trimming and J lost 2 bases; unmatched junction nucleotides: 11. Per the germline V gene, CDR1 is MDHEN and CDR2 is SYDVKM. The CDR3 region is CASSLPLGQAINTEAFF. DNA for the CDR3: TGTGCCAGCAGTTTACCTCTTGGACAGGCCATCAACACTGAAGCTTTCTTT.

This clonotype was picked up many times. The V and J genes are TRBV2 and TRBJ2-5; D unclear. CDR1 and CDR2 (germline): SNHLY, FYNNEI. The ends were cut back, 3 bases at V and 5 bases at J, with 13 bases in the middle. The CDR3 sequence is 14 residues long. The CDR3 is CASSDLARGETQYF. CDR3 bases: TGTGCCAGCAGTGACTTGGCCAGAGGTGAGACCCAGTACTTC.

The V and J genes are TRBV3-1 and TRBJ1-1, with 9 bases aligning to TRBD1. Trimming cost V 6 bases and J 1 base; bases outside gene matches: 3. CDR3 length: 14 amino acids. CDR1 and CDR2 (germline): LGHDT, YNNKEL (reference sequence). CDR3 in amino acids: CASRQGAGNTEAFF. The CDR3 DNA reads TGTGCCAGCAGACAGGGGGCGGGGAACACTGAAGCTTTCTTT.

This clonotype showed up just a few times. The gene calls are TRBV5-1 and TRBJ2-3, with D perhaps TRBD1 (6 bases). Trimming removed 4 bases at V and 3 bases at J, with 15 bases between. This CDR3 contains 15 residues. From germline, CDR1 is SGHRS and CDR2 YFSETQ. Written as DNA, the CDR3 is TGCGCCAGCAGCCCAACCCCAGGGGAAACAGATACGCAGTATTTT. It translates to CASSPTPGETDTQYF.

This clonotype was detected ten times or more. The chain joins TRBV28 to TRBJ2-7; possibly TRBD1 for D (6 bases). The ends were cut back, 2 bases at V and 2 bases at J, with 13 bases in the middle. Germline V gene data show CDR1 as MDHEN and CDR2 as SYDVKM. The CDR3 has 15 residues. The CDR3 nucleotides read TGTGCCAGCAGTTTAAGGACAGTACAAACCTACGAGCAGTACTTC. Amino acids: CASSLRTVQTYEQYF.

This clonotype was picked up many times. The chain uses TRBV10-3 and TRBJ2-7; D is ambiguous. With 0 bases removed from V and 2 bases from J, the gap between germline ends came to 8 bases. There are 14 residues in the CDR3. CDR1 is ENHRY, CDR2 SYGVKD, per germline. The CDR3, as DNA: TGTGCCATCAGTGAGTCGACGGTTACCTACGAGCAGTACTTC. Protein sequence: CAISESTVTYEQYF.

This clonotype was recorded at least ten times. This sequence joins TRBV12-3 or TRBV12-4 and TRBJ2-3; 8 nucleotides agree with TRBD2. The CDR3 covers 15 residues. The junction had 8 bases not matched to a gene; V was cut back by 6 bases and J by 3 bases. The CDR3 loop reads CASRWSSGSTDTQYF. In DNA form, the CDR3 reads TGTGCCAGCAGATGGTCCAGCGGGAGTACAGATACGCAGTATTTT.

The chain is built from TRBV29-1 and TRBJ2-3; no reliable D call. Trimming left V 0 bases short and J 6 bases short, with 13 bases between. The CDR3 runs 14 residues. Looked up from germline, CDR1 is SQVTM and CDR2 is ANQGSEA. The CDR3 sequence is CSVEDHGDTDTQYF. The CDR3, as DNA: TGCAGCGTTGAAGATCATGGCGATACGGATACGCAGTATTTT.

This clonotype was seen a handful of times. J is TRBJ2-1 and V is TRBV20-1; 8 positions agree with TRBD1. The CDR3 runs 14 residues. From germline, CDR1 is DFQATT and CDR2 SNEGSKA (reference sequence). J lost 2 bases, V lost 4 bases, and 4 bases had no gene match. The CDR3 spells CSAIRQGTYNEQFF. The CDR3 DNA sequence: TGCAGTGCTATTCGACAGGGGACCTACAATGAGCAGTTCTTC.

CDR3: CASSLGLAGTNTGELFF. As DNA, the CDR3 is TGCGCCAGCAGCTTGGGACTAGCGGGGACAAACACCGGGGAGCTGTTTTTT. The chain is built from TRBV5-1 and TRBJ2-2; the match to TRBD2 covers 11 bases. V shed 0 bases and J 2 bases; nucleotides not matched to a gene: 3. CDR1 is SGHRS and CDR2 is YFSETQ in the germline V gene. There are 17 residues in the CDR3.

This clonotype was seen a few times. In DNA form, the CDR3 reads TGCAGCGTACAGTTGATCGACTCACGAAAAAACATTCAGTACTTC. Its protein product is CSVQLIDSRKNIQYF. The rearrangement uses TRBV29-1 and TRBJ2-4; D is unresolved. The CDR3 consists of 15 residues. The V gene lost 6 bases and the J gene lost 4 bases, with 19 bases spanning the gap. The V gene's germline CDR1 is SQVTM and CDR2 ANQGSEA.

This clonotype was seen a handful of times. This rearrangement joins TRBV5-1 to TRBJ2-1; TRBD2 matches 13 bases. V shed 3 bases, J shed 2 bases, and the junction held 2 bases outside the gene matches. Germline values: CDR1 SGHRS, CDR2 YFSETQ. The CDR3 runs to 16 residues. CDR3 sequence (DNA): TGCGCCAGCAGCTCTGGACTAGCGGGAGCCTACAATGAGCAGTTCTTC. Its translation is CASSSGLAGAYNEQFF.

The chain carries TRBV12-3 or TRBV12-4 and TRBJ1-5, with D perhaps matching TRBD1 (5 bases). V was pared by 6 bases and J by 5 bases, with 11 bases between. The length of the CDR3 is 13 residues. The CDR3: CASRTRGDQPQHF. For the CDR3, the DNA is TGTGCCAGCAGAACTCGGGGGGATCAGCCCCAGCATTTT.

This clonotype has more than one count but fewer than ten. The chain links TRBV9 to TRBJ2-1, with D perhaps assigned TRBD1 or TRBD2 (5 bases each). Germline CDR1 is SGDLS and CDR2 is YYNGEE. The CDR3 has 17 amino acids. Trimming removed 2 bases at V and 0 bases at J, with 15 bases between. CDR3 loop: CASSVTRGWSSYNEQFF. The CDR3 nucleotides are TGTGCCAGCAGCGTTACTCGGGGCTGGAGCTCCTACAATGAGCAGTTCTTC.

The chain employs TRBV6-5 and TRBJ2-1; TRBD2 might be the D (6 bases). Per the germline V gene, CDR1 is MNHEY and CDR2 is SVGAGI. Trimming removed 4 bases at V and 2 bases at J, with 12 bases between. The CDR3 is 15 amino acids. The CDR3, as DNA: TGTGCCAGCAGTTCCCTCGGAGGGCCCTACAATGAGCAGTTCTTC. Translation gives CASSSLGGPYNEQFF.

This clonotype has at least ten counts. V gene TRBV5-1 combines with J gene TRBJ1-1, with D possibly matching TRBD1 (6 bases). The CDR3 is 14 amino acids. Trimming left V 0 bases short and J 5 bases short, with 11 bases between. Germline V CDR1 and CDR2: SGHRS, YFSETQ. In DNA, the CDR3 is TGCGCCAGCAGCTTGGACAGGGCAGTGACTGAAGCTTTCTTT. Its translation is CASSLDRAVTEAFF.

This clonotype was counted between two and nine times. V gene TRBV20-1 combines with J gene TRBJ2-1; D is uncertain. The germline CDR1 and CDR2 sequences are DFQATT and SNEGSKA (reference sequence). The CDR3 sequence is 14 residues long. Trimming shortened V by 3 bases and J by 0 bases, and 9 bases separated the two germline ends. The CDR3 DNA reads TGCAGTGCTAGGGGAACGGTCTCCTACAATGAGCAGTTCTTC. This translates into CSARGTVSYNEQFF.

Worth noting for this clonotype: A clone one base away is much larger, so this may be a read error. J is TRBJ2-5 and V is TRBV29-1, with TRBD1 matching 7 bases. Germline V lookup: CDR1 SQVTM, CDR2 ANQGSEA. The CDR3 spans 14 residues. V was pared by 0 bases and J by 4 bases, with 5 bases of the junction left unmatched. The CDR3 nucleotides are TGCAGCGTTGAAGATCAAAGACAGGGAGAGACCCAGTACTTC. Protein product: CSVEDQRQGETQYF.

The chain recombines TRBV9 with TRBJ2-3; D is possibly TRBD2 (5 bases). Germline V CDR1 and CDR2: SGDLS, YYNGEE. V dropped 0 bases and J dropped 2 bases, with 10 bases sitting between them. The CDR3 has 15 residues. Written as DNA, the CDR3 is TGTGCCAGCAGCGTAGACCTAGCCTACACAGATACGCAGTATTTT. Its protein product is CASSVDLAYTDTQYF.

The table lists this clonotype with many counts. The chain recombines TRBV5-1 with TRBJ1-1; no definite D call. V was cut by 5 bases and J by 3 bases, with 11 bases left in between. The CDR3 has 13 residues. Germline values: CDR1 SGHRS, CDR2 YFSETQ. CDR3 in DNA: TGCGCCAGCAGACCTCGGGCAGACACTGAAGCTTTCTTT. It yields the protein CASRPRADTEAFF.

This clonotype was seen ten or more times. The chain is built from TRBV6-1 and TRBJ2-7, with D possibly TRBD1 on 6 matching bases. Germline V CDR1 and CDR2: MNHNS, SASEGT. The CDR3 runs to 13 residues. Trimming left V 6 bases short and J 2 bases short, with 11 bases between. DNA for the CDR3: TGTGCCAGCAGCAACAGGGTACCCTACGAGCAGTACTTC. This translates into CASSNRVPYEQYF.

The rearrangement uses TRBV24-1 and TRBJ2-1, with D possibly being TRBD1 (6 bases). The CDR3 is made up of 12 amino acids. V dropped 4 bases and J dropped 9 bases, with 9 bases sitting between them. The germline V gene encodes CDR1 KGHDR and CDR2 SFDVKD. Here the CDR3 DNA reads TGTGCCACCAGTGACAGGGGATTTGAGCAGTTCTTC. Its translation: CATSDRGFEQFF.

There are many counts of this clonotype. The J gene is TRBJ1-5, the V gene TRBV5-5; TRBD1 matches at 9 bases. With 9 bases clipped from V and 2 bases from J, the junction kept 9 bases outside the gene matches. This CDR3 is built from 15 residues. Germline V gives CDR1 SGHKS, CDR2 YYEKEE (reference sequence). CDR3: CATTQGASGNQPQHF. Here the CDR3 DNA reads TGTGCCACCACACAGGGGGCAAGTGGCAATCAGCCCCAGCATTTT.

This clonotype was seen just once. This chain uses TRBV20-1 with TRBJ1-5; D is perhaps TRBD1 (5 bases). The V and J ends lost 6 bases and 6 bases respectively, with 12 bases between them. The CDR3 spans 12 residues. Per the germline V gene, CDR1 is DFQATT and CDR2 is SNEGSKA (reference sequence). The DNA for the CDR3 is TGCAGTGCCAGGGAAGGGAGTCAGCCCCAGCATTTT. Protein product: CSAREGSQPQHF.

This clonotype has a count of ten or more. The chain is built from TRBV9 and TRBJ1-1, with 7 bases that match TRBD1. With 0 bases clipped from V and 8 bases from J, the junction kept 7 bases outside the gene matches. The CDR3 spans 14 residues. CDR1 is SGDLS and CDR2 is YYNGEE in the germline V gene. The CDR3 sequence is CASSVGQGASEAFF. In nucleotides, the CDR3 is TGTGCCAGCAGCGTAGGACAGGGAGCATCAGAAGCTTTCTTT.